One sample yielded the 29 T cell receptor beta chains listed below, sequenced in a study of OX40 agonist ivuxolimab in advanced cancers. Library preparation was by the immunoSEQ multiplex PCR assay. TCRdb limited this immuneACCESS table to in-frame rearrangements with V and J called. A share of clones is missing; checked studies link under half to unresolved V genes, and the rest is unexplained. The sample table records roughly 91,000 clones; around nine tenths of these occur just once. The ten largest clones capture just under 0.8% of the sample. The sample consisted of CD4+ or CD8+ T cells sorted from blood, taken in a trial of the OX40 agonist ivuxolimab. All receptors derive from an adult with an advanced solid tumor such as melanoma, head and neck, liver or kidney cancer.

This clone was seen more than once but under ten times. This rearrangement joins TRBV28 to TRBJ2-7, with D tentatively TRBD2 (5 bases). CDR1 and CDR2 (germline): MDHEN, SYDVKM. V lost 5 bases and J lost 4, with 15 bases in between. The CDR3 covers 14 residues. The CDR3, as DNA: TGTGCCAGCAGTCCGTCTACGAGGGTATACGAGCAGTACTTC. Translation: CASSPSTRVYEQYF.

The rearrangement uses TRBV27 and TRBJ2-2; D is uncertain. Germline CDR1 and CDR2: MNHEY and SMNVEV (reference sequence). Trimming left V 3 bases short and J 1 base short, with 6 bases between. This CDR3 is 14 amino acids long. CDR3 coding DNA: TGTGCCAGCAGTTTCGTGGGGAACACCGGGGAGCTGTTTTTT. As protein: CASSFVGNTGELFF.

The chain carries TRBV28 and TRBJ2-5; possible D gene TRBD1, 5 bases. The CDR3 loop spans 14 amino acids. V lost 7 bases and J lost 5, with 17 bases in between. Germline V gives CDR1 MDHEN, CDR2 SYDVKM. Here the CDR3 reads CASNPQRAGETQYF. The CDR3 DNA is TGTGCCAGCAATCCACAAAGGGCAGGGGAGACCCAGTACTTC.

The chain has TRBV4-3 and TRBJ2-1; D not certain. The V and J ends lost 1 base and 10 bases respectively, with 11 bases between them. From germline, CDR1 is LGHNA and CDR2 YSLEER. The CDR3 extends over 13 amino acids. The CDR3 region has the DNA TGCGCCAGCAGCCAAGTGAGTTTCCAAGAGCAGTTCTTC. Its protein product is CASSQVSFQEQFF.

The rearrangement joins TRBV18 to TRBJ2-7, with 7 bases that match TRBD2. CDR3 length: 14 residues. Germline CDR1 KGHSH, CDR2 LQKENI. J was trimmed by 5 bases and V by 3 bases; bases with no gene match: 7. The DNA of the CDR3 is TGTGCCAGCTCACCGGGCCTAGGGAGGGACGAGCAGTACTTC. Residues: CASSPGLGRDEQYF.

The count of this clone is one. V is TRBV2 and J is TRBJ2-5, with D maybe TRBD1 (5 bases). CDR3 length: 13 residues. The germline V gene has CDR1 SNHLY and CDR2 FYNNEI. Trimming took off 4 bases at V and 5 bases at J, with 11 bases between the two ends. For the CDR3, the DNA is TGTGCCAGCAGTGTTAGACAGAGGGAGACCCAGTACTTC. Its protein is CASSVRQRETQYF.

The V and J genes are TRBV5-1 and TRBJ2-5; D is undetermined. V was trimmed by 4 bases and J by 1 base, leaving 8 bases between them. Germline CDR1 reads SGHRS; CDR2 reads YFSETQ. The CDR3 is made up of 13 amino acids. CDR3 nucleotide sequence: TGCGCCAGCAGCCCTTGGTCCCAAGAGACCCAGTACTTC. This encodes CASSPWSQETQYF.

This sequence joins TRBV5-1 and TRBJ2-3, with TRBD1 matching 7 bases. The V gene's germline CDR1 is SGHRS and CDR2 YFSETQ. The CDR3 is made up of 15 amino acids. The junction had 5 bases not matched to a gene; V was cut back by 4 bases and J by 0 bases. The CDR3 DNA is TGCGCCAGCAGCCGCGACAGGGCTAGCACAGATACGCAGTATTTT. Translated, it gives CASSRDRASTDTQYF.

This clone was found a few times. J is TRBJ1-1 and V is TRBV20-1, with a possible D match to TRBD1 (5 bases). The V and J ends lost 6 bases and 10 bases respectively, with 15 bases between them. This CDR3 comprises 11 residues. CDR1 is DFQATT and CDR2 is SNEGSKA in the germline V gene (reference sequence). This CDR3 is CSARPNTGAFF. DNA of the CDR3: TGCAGTGCAAGACCGAACACAGGAGCTTTCTTT.

The chain combines TRBV7-3 with TRBJ2-2; the match to TRBD1 covers 8 bases. Unmatched junction bases numbered 1, after V lost 5 bases and J lost 8 bases. Germline lookup yields CDR1 SGHTA and CDR2 FQGTGA. This CDR3 contains 12 residues. The CDR3 sequence: CASSQGAGELFF. DNA for the CDR3: TGTGCCAGCAGCCAGGGGGCAGGGGAGCTGTTTTTT.

The chain couples TRBV7-2 to TRBJ2-3; 7 nucleotides line up with TRBD2. There are 15 residues in the CDR3. The ends lost 5 bases at V and 1 base at J; junction bases unmatched: 6. Germline V CDR1 and CDR2: SGHTA, FQGNSA. CDR3 region: CASSAFTSGTDTQYF. In DNA, the CDR3 is TGTGCCAGCAGCGCGTTCACTAGCGGCACAGATACGCAGTATTTT.

This clone was seen a few times. This chain joins TRBV19 and TRBJ1-2; D uncertain. V lost 8 bases to trimming and J lost 5 bases, with 15 bases between them. This CDR3 is 13 amino acids long. CDR1 is LNHDA, CDR2 SQIVND, per germline (reference sequence). The CDR3 DNA is TGTGCCAGTTCTCAGGACGGGCGTTATGGCTACACCTTC. Its protein is CASSQDGRYGYTF.

This clone was observed a single time. This rearrangement joins TRBV7-2 to TRBJ2-4; 8 bases match TRBD1. Germline V gene lookup returns CDR1 SGHTA and CDR2 FQGNSA. The junction had 3 bases not matched to a gene; V was cut back by 5 bases and J by 6 bases. The CDR3 runs to 13 residues. CDR3: CASSADRGNIQYF. CDR3 bases: TGTGCCAGCAGCGCCGACAGGGGAAACATTCAGTACTTC.

The chain couples TRBV4-1 to TRBJ1-5, with D possibly matching TRBD1 (5 bases). This CDR3 is 16 amino acids long. Trimming shortened V by 1 base and J by 3 bases, and 13 bases separated the two germline ends. Germline V gene lookup returns CDR1 MGHRA and CDR2 YSYEKL. As DNA, the CDR3 is TGCGCCAGCAGCCAAGGACGAGGCAGGGACAATCAGCCCCAGCATTTT. Translation gives CASSQGRGRDNQPQHF.

This chain joins TRBV27 and TRBJ1-5; D is uncertain. Germline assignment: CDR1 MNHEY and CDR2 SMNVEV (reference sequence). The CDR3 extends over 12 amino acids. V lost 3 bases and J lost 3, with 3 bases in between. The CDR3 here is CASSFHNQPQHF. The CDR3 coding sequence is TGTGCCAGCAGTTTTCACAATCAGCCCCAGCATTTT.

The V and J genes are TRBV6-5 and TRBJ2-5, with D perhaps given as TRBD1 or TRBD2 (5 bases each). From germline, CDR1 is MNHEY and CDR2 SVGAGI. Trimming removed 0 bases at V and 4 bases at J, with 12 bases between. CDR3 size: 15 residues. CDR3 loop: CASSYSGTLGETQYF. In DNA form, the CDR3 reads TGTGCCAGCAGTTACTCGGGGACCTTAGGAGAGACCCAGTACTTC.

Note on this clone: Other DNA sequences of this sample code for an identical CDR3. The chain recombines TRBV28 with TRBJ2-7; D may be TRBD1 (6 bases). V lost 2 bases and J lost 7, with 6 bases in between. The CDR3 loop spans 11 amino acids. Germline CDR1 MDHEN, CDR2 SYDVKM. Here the CDR3 DNA reads TGTGCCAGCAGTTTAAGGGGGGAGCAGTACTTC. Translating it yields CASSLRGEQYF.

The rearrangement links TRBV28 to TRBJ1-3; TRBD1 agrees at 11 bases. Germline V CDR1 and CDR2: MDHEN, SYDVKM. The CDR3 is made up of 18 amino acids. Trimming removed 6 bases from V and 3 bases from J; junction bases left unmatched: 13. CDR3 nucleotide sequence: TGTGCCAGCAGACTATTGGGACAGGGGGGTGCTGGTGGAAACACCATATATTTT. Protein sequence: CASRLLGQGGAGGNTIYF.

The genes are TRBV2 and TRBJ1-4; no clear D. Trimming took off 7 bases at V and 14 bases at J, with 20 bases between the two ends. Germline lookup yields CDR1 SNHLY and CDR2 FYNNEI. CDR3 length: 13 residues. This CDR3 is CASKEGSASRLFF. The DNA of the CDR3 is TGTGCCAGCAAGGAGGGTTCGGCTTCGCGGCTGTTTTTT.

This rearrangement joins TRBV19 to TRBJ1-1; a possible D gene is TRBD1 (6 bases). CDR1 LNHDA and CDR2 SQIVND come from the germline V gene (reference sequence). V dropped 7 bases and J dropped 0 bases, with 15 bases sitting between them. CDR3 length equals 15 residues. The CDR3 sequence is CASKQPGTLNTEAFF. DNA for the CDR3: TGTGCCAGTAAACAGCCCGGGACACTGAACACTGAAGCTTTCTTT.

J is TRBJ2-3 and V is TRBV5-1; no reliable D call. Trimming shortened V by 4 bases and J by 4 bases, and 13 bases separated the two germline ends. CDR1 and CDR2 from the germline V gene are SGHRS and YFSETQ. The CDR3 covers 14 residues. CDR3 loop: CASSPDLGADTQYF. The CDR3 bases are TGCGCCAGCAGCCCCGACCTTGGCGCAGATACGCAGTATTTT.

The chain has TRBV12-5 and TRBJ2-7; D is ambiguous. With 1 base removed from V and 0 bases from J, the gap between germline ends came to 10 bases. Germline CDR1 and CDR2: LGHNT and FRNRAP. This CDR3 region has 15 residues. The DNA of the CDR3 is TGTGCTAGTGGTTTGGCCCAACAGAGCTCCTACGAGCAGTACTTC. Translated, it gives CASGLAQQSSYEQYF.

The chain uses TRBV30 and TRBJ2-1, with TRBD1 matching over 9 bases. CDR3 size: 14 residues. The V and J ends lost 6 bases and 7 bases, in that order; junction bases with no gene match: 10. Per the germline V gene, CDR1 is GTSNPN and CDR2 is SVGIG (reference sequence). This CDR3 is CACQPGTGTNEQFF. In DNA, the CDR3 is TGTGCCTGTCAGCCCGGGACAGGGACAAATGAGCAGTTCTTC.

The chain links TRBV6-1 to TRBJ1-3; no firm D call. Germline values: CDR1 MNHNS, CDR2 SASEGT. The CDR3 extends over 16 amino acids. V lost 2 bases to trimming and J lost 4 bases, with 15 bases between them. CDR3 sequence reads: CASSERADFAGNTIYF. The CDR3 bases are TGTGCCAGCAGTGAACGGGCGGATTTTGCCGGAAACACCATATATTTT.

The chain combines TRBV9 with TRBJ2-2; no firm D call. The CDR3 totals 15 residues. With 5 bases removed from V and 0 bases from J, the gap between germline ends came to 11 bases. Germline-derived CDR1 and CDR2 are SGDLS and YYNGEE. The CDR3 DNA follows: TGTGCCAGCAGTCGAGACATGGCGAACACCGGGGAGCTGTTTTTT. Translated, it gives CASSRDMANTGELFF.

This clone showed up just once. The genes are TRBV19 and TRBJ2-5, with D uncertain. Per the germline V gene, CDR1 is LNHDA and CDR2 is SQIVND (reference sequence). The CDR3 extends over 15 amino acids. Trimming pared 6 bases from V and 4 bases from J, leaving 18 bases between. DNA for the CDR3: TGTGCCAGTAGCTTCAACCAAAACACGGGAGAGACCCAGTACTTC. Translated, it gives CASSFNQNTGETQYF. Complete variable domain (other parts from reference TRBV19 and TRBJ2-5): DGGITQSPKYLFRKEGQNVTLSCEQNLNHDAMYWYRQDPGQGLRLIYYSQIVNDFQKGDIAEGYSVSREKKESFPLTVTSAQKNPTAFYLCASSFNQNTGETQYFGPGTRLLVL.

CDR3 coding DNA: TGTGCCAGCAGTGGGACAGGGAGAGTAGGTGAGCAGTTCTTC. Its translation: CASSGTGRVGEQFF. The gene calls are TRBV28 and TRBJ2-1; 9 bases match TRBD1. Germline CDR1 and CDR2: MDHEN and SYDVKM. The CDR3 has 14 residues. The ends lost 5 bases at V and 9 bases at J; junction bases unmatched: 8.

The rearrangement joins TRBV19 to TRBJ2-7; either TRBD1 or TRBD2 may supply D (6 bases each). The CDR3 runs to 13 residues. With 5 bases removed from V and 5 bases from J, the gap between germline ends came to 13 bases. Germline CDR1 reads LNHDA; CDR2 reads SQIVND (reference sequence). The CDR3 DNA sequence: TGTGCCAGTAGTCTCCGCGGGACACACGAGCAGTACTTC. It encodes CASSLRGTHEQYF.

This chain connects TRBV9 to TRBJ1-2; D not resolved. CDR3 length: 17 amino acids. In germline, CDR1 is SGDLS, CDR2 YYNGEE. V was pared by 0 bases and J by 0 bases, with 15 bases between. The CDR3 DNA follows: TGTGCCAGCAGCGTAGGGGTAGGCGGAGCATCTAACTATGGCTACACCTTC. Encoded protein: CASSVGVGGASNYGYTF.